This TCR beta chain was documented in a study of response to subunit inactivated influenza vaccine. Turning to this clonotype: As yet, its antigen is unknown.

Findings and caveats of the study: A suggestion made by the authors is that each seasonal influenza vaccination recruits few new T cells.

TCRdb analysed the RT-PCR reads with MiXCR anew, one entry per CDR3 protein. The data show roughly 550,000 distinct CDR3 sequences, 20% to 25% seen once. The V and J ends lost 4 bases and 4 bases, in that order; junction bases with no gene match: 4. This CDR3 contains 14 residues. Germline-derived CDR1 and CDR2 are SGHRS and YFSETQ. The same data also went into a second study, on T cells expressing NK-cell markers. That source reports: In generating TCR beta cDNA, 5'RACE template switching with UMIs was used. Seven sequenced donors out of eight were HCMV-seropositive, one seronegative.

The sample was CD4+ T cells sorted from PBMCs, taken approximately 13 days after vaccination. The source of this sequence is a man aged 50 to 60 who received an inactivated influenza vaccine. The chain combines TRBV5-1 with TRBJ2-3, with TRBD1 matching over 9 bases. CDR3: CASSVGQGPDTQYF. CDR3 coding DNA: TGCGCCAGCAGCGTAGGACAGGGGCCAGATACGCAGTATTTT.